The 21 T cell receptor beta chains below come from one sample, sequenced in a study of neurological immune-mediated disorders. Sample time point: longitudinal time-point 2. TCRdb fed the 5' RACE reads into MiXCR, producing one record per CDR3 protein. The top ten hold roughly 7.9% of the sample, which has 65,000 to 85,000 distinct CDR3 sequences, 5% to 6% seen once. Sequenced: PBMCs. The origin of the receptors is a woman aged 60-75 years with multiple sclerosis.

The table lists this clonotype with many counts. V gene TRBV5-1 combines with J gene TRBJ1-5, with a possible D match to TRBD1 (5 bases). The V gene's germline CDR1 is SGHRS and CDR2 YFSETQ. The V and J ends lost 5 bases and 1 base respectively, with 13 bases between them. This CDR3 is 15 amino acids long. The CDR3 reads CASSSDGGSNQPQHF. The CDR3 DNA sequence: TGCGCCAGCAGTTCGGATGGGGGGAGCAATCAGCCCCAGCATTTT.

Many counts were recorded for this clonotype. The J gene is TRBJ2-7, the V gene TRBV4-1; TRBD2 matches at 12 bases. The CDR3 is 16 residues long. The germline CDR1 and CDR2 sequences are MGHRA and YSYEKL. The J segment lost 0 bases and the V segment lost 6 bases, leaving 6 bases of the junction unmatched. The CDR3 nucleotides read TGCGCCAGCAGTCGCACTAGCGGGGGGCTCTCCTACGAGCAGTACTTC. It is translated as CASSRTSGGLSYEQYF.

Points on this clonotype: The conserved phenylalanine or tryptophan normally closing the CDR3 is absent here, so this likely arose from a read error. This chain uses TRBV14 with TRBJ2-7; possible D gene TRBD2, 6 bases. From germline, CDR1 is SGHDN and CDR2 FVKESK. This CDR3 contains 15 residues. V was cut by 0 bases and J by 4 bases, with 13 bases left in between. The CDR3 loop is CASSQDGRGWYEQYL. The CDR3 region has the DNA TGTGCCAGCAGCCAAGATGGGCGGGGATGGTACGAGCAGTACCTT.

In this sample, this clonotype turned up many times. The chain joins TRBV7-9 to TRBJ2-1; TRBD2 matches at 13 bases. Looked up from germline, CDR1 is SEHNR and CDR2 is FQNEAQ (reference sequence). The length of the CDR3 is 16 residues. The trim removed 5 bases at V and 5 bases at J, leaving 6 bases unmatched. CDR3 nucleotide sequence: TGTGCCAGCAGCCGTCCGGGACTAGCGGGGCACAATGAGCAGTTCTTC. This translates into CASSRPGLAGHNEQFF.

This clonotype has a count of ten or more. The J gene is TRBJ2-1, the V gene TRBV5-1; a possible D gene is TRBD2 (5 bases). The ends were cut back, 0 bases at V and 4 bases at J, with 17 bases in the middle. Germline V gene data show CDR1 as SGHRS and CDR2 as YFSETQ. The CDR3 contains 17 residues. The CDR3 DNA reads as TGCGCCAGCAGCTTGGGGAGGCAGGTCCTTACATACAATGAGCAGTTCTTC. The encoded protein is CASSLGRQVLTYNEQFF.

With regard to this clonotype: A much larger clone differs from this one at a single base, so this may be a read error. This chain joins TRBV10-3 and TRBJ2-1, with 9 nucleotides matching TRBD1. Germline assignment: CDR1 ENHRY and CDR2 SYGVKD. This CDR3 region has 13 residues. In DNA form, the CDR3 reads TGTGTCACCTCCGGGACAGGGTCGCATGAGCAGTTCTTC. This gives the protein CVTSGTGSHEQFF.

This clonotype was counted only a few times. The V call is TRBV2, the J call TRBJ1-4, with a possible D match to TRBD1 (5 bases). Trimming took off 3 bases at V and 4 bases at J, with 12 bases between the two ends. CDR1 and CDR2 (germline): SNHLY, FYNNEI. The CDR3 runs 15 residues. In DNA form, the CDR3 reads TGTGCCAGCAGTGACCAAGGGGCTCATAATGAAAAACTGTTTTTT. It translates to CASSDQGAHNEKLFF.

This clonotype was seen many times. The chain links TRBV20-1 to TRBJ2-3; possible D gene TRBD2, 5 bases. This CDR3 is built from 12 residues. Trimming removed 6 bases at V and 3 bases at J, with 10 bases between. The germline V gene encodes CDR1 DFQATT and CDR2 SNEGSKA (reference sequence). CDR3 loop: CSANTRTDTQYF. The CDR3 nucleotides read TGCAGTGCGAACACTAGGACAGATACGCAGTATTTT.

This clonotype has more than one count but fewer than ten. The genes are TRBV14 and TRBJ2-7; perhaps TRBD2 as D (5 bases). The germline V gene has CDR1 SGHDN and CDR2 FVKESK. This CDR3 region has 14 residues. V lost 5 bases to trimming and J lost 0 bases, with 11 bases between them. CDR3 DNA: TGTGCCAGCAGCTTTGGCCGGGGCTCCTACGAGCAGTACTTC. Amino acid sequence: CASSFGRGSYEQYF.

This clonotype occurred once. The V call is TRBV7-2, the J call TRBJ1-2; TRBD1 matches at 7 bases. The V and J ends lost 5 bases and 6 bases, in that order; junction bases with no gene match: 6. Germline-derived CDR1 and CDR2 are SGHTA and FQGNSA. The CDR3 contains 13 residues. CDR3 bases: TGTGCCAGCAGCCCCCGACAGGGCCATGGCTACACCTTC. Encoded protein: CASSPRQGHGYTF.

This clonotype was found many times. The chain employs TRBV3-1 and TRBJ2-4; tentative D call: TRBD2 (5 bases). CDR1 is LGHDT and CDR2 is YNNKEL in the germline V gene (reference sequence). This CDR3 is 17 amino acids long. Trimming left V 0 bases short and J 4 bases short, with 16 bases between. The CDR3 spells CASSQEGALKRKNIQYF. The CDR3 coding sequence is TGTGCCAGCAGCCAAGAGGGAGCTCTTAAGAGAAAAAACATTCAGTACTTC.

This clonotype was counted at least ten times. The chain is built from TRBV4-2 and TRBJ1-2, with a weak D call TRBD1 (6 bases). Germline loops: CDR1 LGHNA, CDR2 YNFKEQ. Trimming took 0 bases from V and 2 from J, leaving 22 bases between them. The CDR3 has 19 amino acids. The CDR3: CASSQERGAIGTGNYGYTF. CDR3 nucleotides: TGTGCCAGCAGCCAAGAGAGGGGGGCAATCGGAACGGGGAACTATGGCTACACCTTC.

The sample holds many counts of this clonotype. The genes are TRBV12-3 or TRBV12-4 and TRBJ1-5; 7 bases are shared with TRBD1. The CDR3 is 14 residues long. With V trimmed by 5 bases and J by 3 bases, 4 bases remained unmatched. CDR3 residues: CASSRTGVNQPQHF. CDR3 nucleotides: TGTGCCAGCAGTCGGACAGGAGTCAATCAGCCCCAGCATTTT.

The chain links TRBV28 to TRBJ2-2; D possibly uses TRBD1 or TRBD2 (5 bases each). There are 13 residues in the CDR3. In germline, CDR1 is MDHEN, CDR2 SYDVKM. V was cut by 7 bases and J by 2 bases, with 8 bases left in between. CDR3 in amino acids: CASTRDNTGELFF. CDR3 in DNA: TGTGCCAGCACTCGGGACAACACCGGGGAGCTGTTTTTT. Combining the CDR3 with reference TRBV28 and TRBJ2-2 gives the whole variable domain DVKVTQSSRYLVKRTGEKVFLECVQDMDHENMFWYRQDPGLGLRLIYFSYDVKMKEKGDIPEGYSVSREKKERFSLILESASTNQTSMYLCASTRDNTGELFFGEGSRLTVL.

This sequence joins TRBV20-1 and TRBJ2-5; no definite D call. The germline V gene encodes CDR1 DFQATT and CDR2 SNEGSKA (reference sequence). V was pared by 3 bases and J by 2 bases, with 7 bases between. The CDR3 is 12 residues long. The CDR3 nucleotides are TGCAGTGCTAGCCTAGAACAAGAGACCCAGTACTTC. This encodes CSASLEQETQYF.

In this sample, this clonotype turned up many times. The rearrangement joins TRBV18 to TRBJ1-1; D not certain. V was shortened by 1 base and J by 11 bases, with 17 bases between the two germline ends. From germline, CDR1 is KGHSH and CDR2 LQKENI. The CDR3 totals 14 residues. The CDR3 sequence: CASSPRRNPWEAFF. As DNA, the CDR3 is TGTGCCAGCTCACCACGCAGGAACCCTTGGGAGGCTTTCTTT.

Many counts were recorded for this clonotype. The rearrangement joins TRBV14 to TRBJ2-1, with 7 bases aligning to TRBD2. Germline V lookup: CDR1 SGHDN, CDR2 FVKESK. The CDR3 covers 13 residues. The ends lost 4 bases at V and 10 bases at J; junction bases unmatched: 7. The CDR3 is CASSRTRLEEQFF. The CDR3 DNA is TGTGCCAGCAGCCGGACTAGGTTGGAGGAGCAGTTCTTC.

Many counts were recorded for this clonotype. The chain joins TRBV20-1 to TRBJ1-3; no clear D gene. Germline CDR1 DFQATT, CDR2 SNEGSKA (reference sequence). The CDR3 totals 12 residues. Trimming left V 6 bases short and J 3 bases short, with 9 bases between. CDR3 in amino acids: CSAPHDGNTIYF. CDR3 sequence (DNA): TGCAGTGCGCCGCACGATGGAAACACCATATATTTT.

The table lists this clonotype with many counts. The chain carries TRBV5-1 and TRBJ2-3; TRBD2 matches 9 bases. This CDR3 has 16 amino acids. The germline V gene has CDR1 SGHRS and CDR2 YFSETQ. V shed 4 bases, J shed 1 base, and the junction held 7 bases outside the gene matches. The DNA of the CDR3 is TGCGCCAGCAGCCCAGGTAGCGGGGGACGCACAGATACGCAGTATTTT. Protein: CASSPGSGGRTDTQYF. The complete variable domain, with remaining parts taken from reference TRBV5-1 and TRBJ2-3, reads KAGVTQTPRYLIKTRGQQVTLSCSPISGHRSVSWYQQTPGQGLQFLFEYFSETQRNKGNFPGRFSGRQFSNSRSEMNVSTLELGDSALYLCASSPGSGGRTDTQYFGPGTRLTVL.

At least ten counts were recorded for this clonotype. J is TRBJ2-1 and V is TRBV24-1; TRBD1 agrees at 7 bases. The ends lost 5 bases at V and 7 bases at J; junction bases unmatched: 4. Germline V gene lookup returns CDR1 KGHDR and CDR2 SFDVKD. This CDR3 spans 13 amino acids. The CDR3 reads CATSGSTGNEQFF. CDR3 DNA sequence: TGTGCCACCAGTGGGTCGACAGGGAATGAGCAGTTCTTC.

A few counts support this clonotype. The chain uses TRBV2 and TRBJ1-5; the match to TRBD1 covers 9 bases. Germline CDR1 reads SNHLY; CDR2 reads FYNNEI. Germline trimming cut 6 bases from V and 7 bases from J; bases unmatched to any gene: 4. The CDR3 contains 13 residues. Here the CDR3 DNA reads TGTGCCAGCAGGATGGACAGGGGACAGCCCCAGCATTTT. Protein: CASRMDRGQPQHF.